These 20 T cell receptor beta chains came from one sample sequenced in a study of T cell clonality in common variable immunodeficiency. TCRdb keeps only in-frame clones here, not all; method: immunoSEQ multiplex PCR. There are tens of thousands of clones in the sample, none observed a single time. The sample taken for sequencing was peripheral blood mononuclear cells. These receptors were collected from a person aged 18 to 70 in good health.

This clone appeared many times. The read comes to an end 3 residues before the CDR3 does, leaving the germline J gene to fill in the end. J is TRBJ2-3 and V is TRBV20-1; 13 bases fit TRBD2. Germline loops: CDR1 DFQATT, CDR2 SNEGSKA (reference sequence). This CDR3 is 15 amino acids long. V lost 5 bases, J lost 2 bases, and 4 bases stayed unmatched. CDR3 bases read: TGCAGTGCTGGGGGACTAGCGGGACACACAGATACG. Translation gives CSAGGLAGHTDT. The full CDR3 protein is CSAGGLAGHTDTQYF.

Many counts were recorded for this clone. The read terminates 3 residues before the CDR3 end, so the remaining end is supplied by the germline J gene. This rearrangement joins TRBV5-1 to TRBJ1-1; the match to TRBD1 covers 9 bases. CDR1 and CDR2 (germline): SGHRS, YFSETQ. The CDR3 has 14 residues. The ends lost 2 bases at V and 4 bases at J; junction bases unmatched: 3. The CDR3 is CASSFDRGVTEAFF. CDR3 DNA (partial): TGCGCCAGCAGCTTTGACAGGGGGGTCACTGAA.

This clone was counted ten times or more. The CDR3 bases that were read are TGTGCCAGCAGCTCCGACACCTCCGAAGATACG. This translates into CASSSDTSEDT. The complete CDR3 reads CASSSDTSEDTQYF. The chain couples TRBV7-3 to TRBJ2-3; no clear D. The CDR3 extends 3 residues past the end of the read, so its final part is completed from the germline J gene. V was pared by 4 bases and J by 5 bases, with 13 bases between. The CDR3 has 14 residues. Germline V gives CDR1 SGHTA, CDR2 FQGTGA.

In its sample, this clone was seen many times. The CDR3 end falls 3 residues outside the read, so it is completed with the germline J gene. The chain employs TRBV18 and TRBJ1-1, with 8 bases that match TRBD1. The V segment lost 2 bases and the J segment 4 bases; nucleotides outside the gene matches: 9. CDR1 is KGHSH, CDR2 LQKENI, per germline. This CDR3 is 16 amino acids long. The CDR3 sequence is CASSPTQDRDFTEAFF. CDR3 DNA (partial): TGTGCCAGCTCACCAACGCAGGACAGGGATTTCACTGAA.

This clone was seen a handful of times. Read data end 3 residues before the CDR3 end; the end is taken from the germline J gene. The chain carries TRBV7-9 and TRBJ1-1; weak D call: TRBD1 (6 bases). V dropped 8 bases and J dropped 1 base, with 11 bases sitting between them. This CDR3 is built from 13 residues. The germline gives CDR1 SEHNR, CDR2 FQNEAQ (reference sequence). CDR3 in amino acids: CASLGRGNTEAFF. CDR3 DNA (partial): TGTGCCAGCTTGGGCAGGGGGAACACTGAA.

In its sample, this clone was seen many times. The missing CDR3 end, 3 residues past where the read stops, is filled in from the germline J gene. Other nucleotide sequences from this sample produce the same CDR3. The chain combines TRBV19 with TRBJ1-3; a possible D gene is TRBD1 (6 bases). From germline, CDR1 is LNHDA and CDR2 SQIVND (reference sequence). V was trimmed by 2 bases and J by 2 bases, leaving 10 bases between them. The CDR3 consists of 15 residues. The sequenced part of the CDR3 DNA is TGTGCCAGTAGTATAAACAGGGCTCCTGGAAACACC. This encodes CASSINRAPGNT. Given in full, the CDR3 is CASSINRAPGNTIYF.

This clone was observed many times. From the germline J gene comes the end of the CDR3, since the read stops 3 residues before it. J is TRBJ2-5 and V is TRBV12-3 or TRBV12-4, with 7 bases aligning to TRBD1. The CDR3 consists of 14 residues. The V gene end was trimmed by 7 bases and the J gene end by 2 bases; junction bases not matched to a gene: 7. The CDR3 bases that were read are TGTGCCAGCATATCACCGGGACAGCAAGAGACC. Its protein product is CASISPGQQET. The CDR3 reads in full as CASISPGQQETQYF.

This clone has a count of ten or more. The CDR3 extends 3 residues past the end of the read, so its final part is completed from the germline J gene. V is TRBV20-1 and J is TRBJ2-7; D is perhaps TRBD2 (6 bases). CDR1 is DFQATT and CDR2 is SNEGSKA in the germline V gene (reference sequence). This CDR3 has 15 residues. Trimming cost V 4 bases and J 3 bases, with 19 bases left between them. The sequenced part of the CDR3 DNA is TGCAGTGCTATAAGCAGGGCGGTCGGGGGCTACGAG. Its translation is CSAISRAVGGYE. The complete CDR3 protein is CSAISRAVGGYEQYF.

In this sample, this clone turned up many times. The read finishes 3 residues shy of the CDR3 end, and the germline J gene is used to complete it. The rearrangement uses TRBV5-1 and TRBJ2-3; D possibly corresponds to TRBD2 (5 bases). Germline V gene sequence: CDR1 SGHRS, CDR2 YFSETQ. The CDR3 runs 14 residues. V was clipped by 5 bases and J by 6 bases, with 16 bases between them. Partial CDR3 DNA: TGCGCCAGCAGGTTCGAACGGCCGGGGGATACG. Encoded protein: CASRFERPGDT. The whole CDR3 protein is CASRFERPGDTQYF.

This clone was recorded many times. CDR3 in amino acids: CSASLRAPYEQYF. The covered CDR3 bases are TGCAGTGCTAGTTTAAGGGCCCCGTACGAG. The chain combines TRBV20-1 with TRBJ2-7; no clear D. The read is 3 residues too short to cover the CDR3 end, so that end is filled in from the germline J gene. This CDR3 contains 13 residues. Germline CDR1 DFQATT, CDR2 SNEGSKA (reference sequence). Trimming pared 3 bases from V and 4 bases from J, leaving 13 bases between.

This clone was picked up many times. Sequencing ends 3 residues short of the CDR3 end; the germline J gene provides the rest. The chain combines TRBV10-1 with TRBJ1-5; D call uncertain. Germline-derived CDR1 and CDR2 are WNHNN and SYGVQD (reference sequence). There are 13 residues in the CDR3. The V gene lost 3 bases and the J gene lost 5 bases, with 8 bases spanning the gap. Here the CDR3 reads CASSEQWDQPQHF. The part of the CDR3 DNA that was read is TGCGCCAGCAGTGAACAGTGGGATCAGCCC.

This clone has a count of ten or more. The read stops 3 residues short of the end of the CDR3; the missing end is completed from the germline J gene. This chain uses TRBV19 with TRBJ2-7, with D possibly matching TRBD2 (7 bases). Germline V gene lookup returns CDR1 LNHDA and CDR2 SQIVND (reference sequence). The CDR3 totals 12 residues. Trimming pared 2 bases from V and 6 bases from J, leaving 8 bases between. The sequenced CDR3 bases are TGTGCCAGTAGTATACGGGGGGCCGAG. Amino acid sequence: CASSIRGAE. The complete CDR3 reads CASSIRGAEQYF.

At least ten counts were recorded for this clone. The CDR3 end is not reached by the read, which stops 3 residues before it; the germline J gene fills it in. This rearrangement joins TRBV19 to TRBJ2-7, with 8 bases fitting TRBD1. CDR3 length: 13 amino acids. Looked up from germline, CDR1 is LNHDA and CDR2 is SQIVND (reference sequence). V lost 10 bases to trimming and J lost 4 bases; unmatched junction nucleotides: 9. This CDR3 is CATRTGLGYEQYF. The CDR3 bases that were read are TGTGCCACAAGGACAGGGTTGGGATACGAG.

Here the CDR3 reads CASSEILYSPLHF. CDR3 DNA, as far as it was read: TGTGCCAGCAGTGAAATTCTATATTCACCC. The chain combines TRBV2 with TRBJ1-6, with no clear D. Read sequence stops 3 residues before the CDR3 end, and the germline J gene provides the missing end. The CDR3 sequence is 13 residues long. V gave up 2 bases and J gave up 8 bases, with 7 bases separating them. CDR1 SNHLY and CDR2 FYNNEI come from the germline V gene.

This clone was counted ten times or more. The CDR3 end is not reached by the read, which stops 3 residues before it; the germline J gene fills it in. The rearrangement links TRBV18 to TRBJ1-2, with 9 positions matching TRBD1. This CDR3 region has 16 residues. The V and J ends lost 4 bases and 1 base, in that order; junction bases with no gene match: 7. CDR1 and CDR2 (germline): KGHSH, LQKENI. The CDR3 protein is CASSRGTGTINYGYTF. The DNA read from the CDR3 is TGTGCCAGCTCACGCGGGACAGGGACGATTAACTATGGC.

This clone was seen a few times. The CDR3 end lies 3 residues beyond the end of the read and is filled in from the germline J gene. The V gene is TRBV5-1, the J gene TRBJ1-6, with D possibly TRBD1 on 5 matching bases. The CDR3 totals 16 residues. The V end lost 2 bases, the J end lost 7 bases, and 16 bases lay between the germline ends. Looked up from germline, CDR1 is SGHRS and CDR2 is YFSETQ. The sequenced CDR3 bases are TGCGCCAGCAGCTTTACGACAGCGAGGGGCAATTCACCC. This codes for CASSFTTARGNSP. The whole CDR3 region reads CASSFTTARGNSPLHF.

This clone was recorded many times. The read gets to within 3 residues of the CDR3 end, and the germline J gene fills in the rest. The rearrangement joins TRBV19 to TRBJ1-1; 8 bases line up with TRBD1. With 9 bases clipped from V and 3 bases from J, the junction kept 18 bases outside the gene matches. Germline V CDR1 and CDR2: LNHDA, SQIVND (reference sequence). CDR3 length equals 17 residues. The CDR3 DNA, read in part, is TGTGCCAGACGCTACCGGGACAGGCGCGCTGGGGACACTGAA. Residues: CARRYRDRRAGDTE. The entire CDR3 protein is CARRYRDRRAGDTEAFF.

In its sample, this clone was seen many times. Read sequence stops 3 residues before the CDR3 end, and the germline J gene provides the missing end. V is TRBV5-4 and J is TRBJ2-1, with 7 bases lining up with TRBD1. The CDR3 sequence is 15 residues long. The germline V gene has CDR1 SGHNT and CDR2 YYREEE (reference sequence). Trimming removed 7 bases from V and 7 bases from J; junction bases left unmatched: 14. This chain's CDR3 is CASGEPQGWRNEQFF. CDR3 DNA (partial): TGTGCCAGCGGAGAGCCACAGGGGTGGAGGAATGAG.

In this sample, this clone turned up a few times. The read is 3 residues too short to cover the CDR3 end, so that end is filled in from the germline J gene. The V call is TRBV2, the J call TRBJ2-2; D might be TRBD1 or TRBD2, each matching 5 bases. CDR1 SNHLY and CDR2 FYNNEI come from the germline V gene. This CDR3 has 15 amino acids. Trimming pared 6 bases from V and 0 bases from J, leaving 11 bases between. Here the CDR3 reads CASRARETNTGELFF. The DNA read from the CDR3 is TGTGCCAGCAGAGCCAGGGAGACGAACACCGGGGAG. The variable domain in full, with the rest retrieved from reference TRBV2 and TRBJ2-2, is EPEVTQTPSHQVTQMGQEVILRCVPISNHLYFYWYRQILGQKVEFLVSFYNNEISEKSEIFDDQFSVERPDGSNFTLKIRSTKLEDSAMYFCASRARETNTGELFFGEGSRLTVL.

A few counts support this clone. The CDR3 end lies 3 residues beyond the end of the read and is filled in from the germline J gene. The chain combines TRBV20-1 with TRBJ2-5; D is perhaps TRBD2 (7 bases). The CDR3 is 14 residues long. V was pared by 2 bases and J by 5 bases, with 15 bases between. Germline CDR1 reads DFQATT; CDR2 reads SNEGSKA (reference sequence). The covered CDR3 bases are TGCAGTGCTAGACCGGGGGGCGGGGCGGAGACC. It codes for CSARPGGGAET. The full-length CDR3 reads as CSARPGGGAETQYF.